The clone carrying this T cell receptor beta chain was seen ten or more times. Its antigen is not known. V trimming: 1 base; J trimming: 3 bases; junction bases outside the gene matches: 4. CDR3 length equals 15 residues. The germline gives CDR1 SGHTA, CDR2 FQGNSA. The sample belongs to a study of CD8 T cells in ankylosing spondylitis. Overall study findings and caveats: Past studies reported some motif variants in reactive arthritis synovial fluid and blood. Within peripheral blood, clones linked to disease were CD8+ and relatively rare.

Quantitative molecular-barcoded 5'-RACE generated the TCR beta libraries. TCRdb fed the 5' RACE reads into MiXCR, producing one record per CDR3 protein. The sample records some 130,000 distinct CDR3 sequences, 7.3% being singletons. This clonotype was obtained from a female donor with ankylosing spondylitis or in good health (not recorded which). The sequencing input was blood, either unsorted or a sorted T cell fraction (not recorded which). The gene calls are TRBV7-2 and TRBJ2-7; 9 bases line up with TRBD2. CDR3 in DNA: TGTGCCAGCAGCTTAGTAGCGGGGGACGTCTACGAGCAGTACTTC. It is translated as CASSLVAGDVYEQYF.